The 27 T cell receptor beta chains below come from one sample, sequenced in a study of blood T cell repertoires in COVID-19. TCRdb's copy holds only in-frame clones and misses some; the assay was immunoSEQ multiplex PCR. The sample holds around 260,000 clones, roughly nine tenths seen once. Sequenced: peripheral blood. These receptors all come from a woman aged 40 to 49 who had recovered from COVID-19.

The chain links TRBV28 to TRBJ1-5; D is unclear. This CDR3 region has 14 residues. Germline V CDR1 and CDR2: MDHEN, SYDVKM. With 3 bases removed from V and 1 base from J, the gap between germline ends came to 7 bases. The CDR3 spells CASSFVGSNQPQHF. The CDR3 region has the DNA TGTGCCAGCAGTTTCGTGGGCAGCAATCAGCCCCAGCATTTT.

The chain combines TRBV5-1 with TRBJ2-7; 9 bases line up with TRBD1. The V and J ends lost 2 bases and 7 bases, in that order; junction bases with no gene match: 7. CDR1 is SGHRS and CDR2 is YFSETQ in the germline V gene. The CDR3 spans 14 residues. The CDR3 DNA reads TGCGCCAGCAGCTTCGGACAGGGGCTGAGGGAGCAGTACTTC. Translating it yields CASSFGQGLREQYF.

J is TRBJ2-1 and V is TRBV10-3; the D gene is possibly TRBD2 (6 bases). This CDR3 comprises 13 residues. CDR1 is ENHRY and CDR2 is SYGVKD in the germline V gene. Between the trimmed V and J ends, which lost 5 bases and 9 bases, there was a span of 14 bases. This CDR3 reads CAISSSDYPEQFF. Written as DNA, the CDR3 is TGTGCCATCAGTTCTTCGGACTACCCTGAGCAGTTCTTC.

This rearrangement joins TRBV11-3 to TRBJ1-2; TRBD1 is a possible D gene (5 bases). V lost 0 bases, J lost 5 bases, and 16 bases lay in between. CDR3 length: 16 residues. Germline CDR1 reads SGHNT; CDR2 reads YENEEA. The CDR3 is CASSLDLGQGTYGYTF. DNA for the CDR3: TGTGCCAGCAGCTTAGACTTGGGCCAGGGAACTTATGGCTACACCTTC.

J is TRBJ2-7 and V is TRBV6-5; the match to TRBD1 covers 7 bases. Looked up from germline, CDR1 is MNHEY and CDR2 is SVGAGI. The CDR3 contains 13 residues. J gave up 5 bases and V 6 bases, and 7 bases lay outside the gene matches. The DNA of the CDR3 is TGTGCCAGCAGGCGACAGGGTGGCGACGAGCAGTACTTC. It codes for CASRRQGGDEQYF.

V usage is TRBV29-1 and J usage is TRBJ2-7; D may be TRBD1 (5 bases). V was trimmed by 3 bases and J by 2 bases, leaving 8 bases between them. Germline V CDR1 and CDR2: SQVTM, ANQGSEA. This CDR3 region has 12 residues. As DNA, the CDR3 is TGCAGCGTTGAGGCAGGGACCTACGAGCAGTACTTC. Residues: CSVEAGTYEQYF.

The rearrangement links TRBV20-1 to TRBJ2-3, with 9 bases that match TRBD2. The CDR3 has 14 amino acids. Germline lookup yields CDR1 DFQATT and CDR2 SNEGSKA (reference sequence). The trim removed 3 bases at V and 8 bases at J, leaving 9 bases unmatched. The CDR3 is CSASSSGISSTQYF. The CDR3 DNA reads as TGCAGTGCTAGTTCTAGCGGGATTAGTTCTACGCAGTATTTT.

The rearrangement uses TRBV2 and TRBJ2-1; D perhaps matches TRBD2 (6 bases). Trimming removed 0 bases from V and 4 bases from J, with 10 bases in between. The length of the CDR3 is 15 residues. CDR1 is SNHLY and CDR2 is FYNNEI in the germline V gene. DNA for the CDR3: TGTGCCAGCAGTGAAGCGGGACTCGATTACAATGAGCAGTTCTTC. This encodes CASSEAGLDYNEQFF.

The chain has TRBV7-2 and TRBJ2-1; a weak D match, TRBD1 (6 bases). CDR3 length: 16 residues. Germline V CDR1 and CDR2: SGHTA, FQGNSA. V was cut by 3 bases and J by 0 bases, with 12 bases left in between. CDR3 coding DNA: TGTGCCAGCAGCTTCAGAGACAGGAGCTCCTACAATGAGCAGTTCTTC. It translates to CASSFRDRSSYNEQFF.

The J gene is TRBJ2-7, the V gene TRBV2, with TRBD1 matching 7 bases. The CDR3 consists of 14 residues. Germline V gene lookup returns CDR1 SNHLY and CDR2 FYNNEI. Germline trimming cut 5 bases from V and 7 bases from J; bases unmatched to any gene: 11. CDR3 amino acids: CASSRQGPREEQYF. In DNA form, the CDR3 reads TGTGCCAGCAGTCGACAGGGCCCCCGGGAAGAGCAGTACTTC.

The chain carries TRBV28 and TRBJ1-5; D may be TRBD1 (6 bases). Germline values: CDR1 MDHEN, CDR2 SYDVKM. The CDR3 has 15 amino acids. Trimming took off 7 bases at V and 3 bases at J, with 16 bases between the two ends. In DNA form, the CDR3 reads TGTGCCAGCAATCAAGGGGGAACGTACAATCAGCCCCAGCATTTT. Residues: CASNQGGTYNQPQHF.

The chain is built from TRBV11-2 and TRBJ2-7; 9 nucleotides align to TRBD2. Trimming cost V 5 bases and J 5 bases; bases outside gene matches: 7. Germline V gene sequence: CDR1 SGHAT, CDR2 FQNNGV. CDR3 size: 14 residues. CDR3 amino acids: CASSPNSGSDEQYF. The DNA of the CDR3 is TGTGCCAGCAGCCCCAATAGCGGGAGCGACGAGCAGTACTTC.

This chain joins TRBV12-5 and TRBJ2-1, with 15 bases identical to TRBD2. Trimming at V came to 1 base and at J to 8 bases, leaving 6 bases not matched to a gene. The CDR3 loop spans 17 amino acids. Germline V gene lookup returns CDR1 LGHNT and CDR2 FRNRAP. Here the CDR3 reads CASGLGVGLAGGYEQFF. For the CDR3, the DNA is TGTGCTAGTGGTTTGGGAGTGGGACTAGCGGGAGGCTATGAGCAGTTCTTC.

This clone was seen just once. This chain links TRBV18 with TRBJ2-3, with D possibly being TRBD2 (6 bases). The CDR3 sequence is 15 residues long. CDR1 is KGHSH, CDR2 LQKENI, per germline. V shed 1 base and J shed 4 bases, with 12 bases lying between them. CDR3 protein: CASSPRVGTSDTQYF. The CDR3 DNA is TGTGCCAGCTCACCACGAGTGGGGACTTCAGATACGCAGTATTTT.

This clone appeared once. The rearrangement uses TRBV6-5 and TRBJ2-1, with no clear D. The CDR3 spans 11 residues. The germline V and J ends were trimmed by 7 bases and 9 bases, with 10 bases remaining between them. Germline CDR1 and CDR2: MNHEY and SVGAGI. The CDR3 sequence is CASNLFGEQFF. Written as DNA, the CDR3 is TGTGCCAGCAATCTATTCGGTGAGCAGTTCTTC.

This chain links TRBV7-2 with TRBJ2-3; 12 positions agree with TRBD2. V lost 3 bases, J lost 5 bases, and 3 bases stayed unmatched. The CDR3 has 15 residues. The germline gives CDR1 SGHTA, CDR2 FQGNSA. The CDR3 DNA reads TGTGCCAGCAGCTTGACTAGCGGGAGAAGAGATACGCAGTATTTT. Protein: CASSLTSGRRDTQYF.

CDR3 DNA: TGTGCCAGTAGTATTTTAGCGGGAGGGCCCAATGAGCAGTTCTTC. As protein: CASSILAGGPNEQFF. The V and J genes are TRBV19 and TRBJ2-1; the match to TRBD2 covers 11 bases. J gave up 6 bases and V 3 bases, and 4 bases lay outside the gene matches. CDR3 size: 15 residues. Germline loops: CDR1 LNHDA, CDR2 SQIVND (reference sequence).

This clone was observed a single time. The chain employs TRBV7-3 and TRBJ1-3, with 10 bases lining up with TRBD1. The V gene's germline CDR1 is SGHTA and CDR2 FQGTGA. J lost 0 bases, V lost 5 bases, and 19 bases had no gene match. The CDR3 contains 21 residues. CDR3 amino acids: CASSTVSRDRGLWPSGNTIYF. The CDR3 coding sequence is TGTGCCAGCAGCACAGTATCCCGGGACAGGGGTTTGTGGCCCTCTGGAAACACCATATATTTT. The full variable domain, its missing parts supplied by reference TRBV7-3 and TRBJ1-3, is GAGVSQTPSNKVTEKGKYVELRCDPISGHTALYWYRQSLGQGPEFLIYFQGTGAADDSGLPNDRFFAVRPEGSVSTLKIQRTERGDSAVYLCASSTVSRDRGLWPSGNTIYFGEGSWLTVV.

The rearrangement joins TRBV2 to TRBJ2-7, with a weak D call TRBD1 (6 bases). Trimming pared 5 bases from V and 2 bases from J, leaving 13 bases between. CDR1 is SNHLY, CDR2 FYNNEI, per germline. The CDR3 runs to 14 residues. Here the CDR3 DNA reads TGTGCCAGCAGTATGGGGGCCAGCCCCTACGAGCAGTACTTC. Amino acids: CASSMGASPYEQYF.

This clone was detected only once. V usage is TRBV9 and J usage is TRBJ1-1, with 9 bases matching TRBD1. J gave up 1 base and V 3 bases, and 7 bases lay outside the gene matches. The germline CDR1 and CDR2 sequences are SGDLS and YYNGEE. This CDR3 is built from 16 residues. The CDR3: CASSASPGQGNTEAFF. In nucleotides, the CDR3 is TGTGCCAGCAGCGCCTCACCGGGACAGGGGAACACTGAAGCTTTCTTT.

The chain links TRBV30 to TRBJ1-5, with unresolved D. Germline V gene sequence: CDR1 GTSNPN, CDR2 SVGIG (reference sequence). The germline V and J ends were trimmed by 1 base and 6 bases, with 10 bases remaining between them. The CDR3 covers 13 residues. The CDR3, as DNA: TGTGCCTGGAGTGGCGGTTCGGGTCAGCCCCAGCATTTT. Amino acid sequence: CAWSGGSGQPQHF. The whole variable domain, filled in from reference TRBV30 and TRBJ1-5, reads SQTIHQWPATLVQPVGSPLSLECTVEGTSNPNLYWYRQAAGRGLQLLFYSVGIGQISSEVPQNLSASRPQDRQFILSSKKLLLSDSGFYLCAWSGGSGQPQHFGDGTRLSIL.

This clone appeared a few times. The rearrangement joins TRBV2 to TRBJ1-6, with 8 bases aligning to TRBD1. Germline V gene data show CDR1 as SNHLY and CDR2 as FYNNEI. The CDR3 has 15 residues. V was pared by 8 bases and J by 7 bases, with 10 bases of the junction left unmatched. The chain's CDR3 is CASADRVGENSPLHF. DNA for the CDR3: TGTGCCAGCGCGGACAGGGTAGGAGAAAATTCACCCCTCCACTTT.

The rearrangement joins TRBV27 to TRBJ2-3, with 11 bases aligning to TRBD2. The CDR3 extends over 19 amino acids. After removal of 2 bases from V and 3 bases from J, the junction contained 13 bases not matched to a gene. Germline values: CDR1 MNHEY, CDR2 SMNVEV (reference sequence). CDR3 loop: CASSLSPRGTSGRTDTQYF. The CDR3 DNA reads TGTGCCAGCAGTTTAAGCCCACGTGGGACTAGCGGTCGTACAGATACGCAGTATTTT.

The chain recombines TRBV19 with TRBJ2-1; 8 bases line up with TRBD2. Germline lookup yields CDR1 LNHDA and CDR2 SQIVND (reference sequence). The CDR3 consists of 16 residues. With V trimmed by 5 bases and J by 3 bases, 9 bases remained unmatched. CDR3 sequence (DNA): TGTGCCAGTAGTCTCATAGCGGGATCAGGCTACAATGAGCAGTTCTTC. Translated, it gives CASSLIAGSGYNEQFF.

CDR3 bases: TGTGCCAGCAGCTTGGAGGGCTTCACTGAAGCTTTCTTT. It encodes CASSLEGFTEAFF. The chain is built from TRBV11-1 and TRBJ1-1; D gene unclear. The V and J ends lost 3 bases and 4 bases respectively, with 9 bases between them. This CDR3 has 13 amino acids. Looked up from germline, CDR1 is SGHAT and CDR2 is FQDESV (reference sequence).

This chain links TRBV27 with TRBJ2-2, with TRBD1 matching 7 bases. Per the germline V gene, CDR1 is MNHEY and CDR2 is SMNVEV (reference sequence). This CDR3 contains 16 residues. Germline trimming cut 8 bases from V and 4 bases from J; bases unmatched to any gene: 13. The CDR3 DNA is TGTGCCAGCCTTCCCGGGACAGTCCCGGGCACCGGGGAGCTGTTTTTT. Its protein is CASLPGTVPGTGELFF.

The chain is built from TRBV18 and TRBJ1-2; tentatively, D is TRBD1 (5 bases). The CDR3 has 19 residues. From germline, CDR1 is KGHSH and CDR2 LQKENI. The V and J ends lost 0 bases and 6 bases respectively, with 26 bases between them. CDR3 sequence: CASSPPGLYLQGKLNGYTF. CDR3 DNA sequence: TGTGCCAGCTCACCACCGGGCTTGTATCTCCAGGGAAAATTGAATGGCTACACCTTC.